The following is a T cell receptor (beta chain) sequence with its context. The target of this receptor is not known. Nothing much larger sits one base from this clone, and base qualities are not available. Spanning cysteine to phenylalanine, the CDR3 consists of 15 amino acids. The only DNA kept is the CDR3, 45 bases in frame from the first base. Trimming removed 0 bases from V and 5 bases from J, leaving 14 bases between the germline ends. In the germline V gene, CDR1 corresponds to SGHRS and CDR2 to YFSETQ. TCRbeta CDR3 regions were amplified from genomic DNA using the immunoSEQ Assay, a bias-controlled multiplex PCR. The published analysis was carried out like this. Nucleated cell counts per sample were estimated from amplification of reference gene primers within the assay. To quantify the absolute abundance of each unique TCRbeta CDR3 rearrangement, sequence reads were collapsed and filtered. For each sample, productive Simpson clonality was calculated as the square root of Simpson's diversity index over productive rearrangements. This is the immuneACCESS table as TCRdb keeps it, with only in-frame sequences that have V and J called. A part of the clones is gone; compared with another copy, unresolved V genes explain less than half, and the rest is unexplained. The V and J calls and clone size come from that table; D and trimming were worked out from the DNA. Recorded for this sample are roughly 50,000 clones; approximately 85% of them occurred a single time. The ten largest clonotypes hold roughly 10% of the sample.

This sample is part of a study of blood T cell repertoires in COVID-19 (dated by TCRdb to 2020 to 2021). For context, the study as a whole: Collaborator samples came from the United States, Italy and Spain and covered acute and convalescent phases of COVID-19. The prospective study material was composed of cDNA or gDNA derived from T cells, B-cell-depleted T cells, or PBMCs. Deeply sampled blood TCRbeta repertoires from subjects exposed to, actively infected with, or recovered from COVID-19 were included in the dataset. The repertoires were made available in a free public database intended to serve as a resource for research on the immune response to SARS-CoV-2. Samples came from the ongoing ImmuneRACE study (first 160 participants) plus 1,254 subjects from 6 global collaborators. Sample metadata almost always included a de-identified subject ID, COVID-19 status, age in years and sex. Where HLA class I and class II types were available, the types were taken from metadata supplied by the sample provider, not from assay-based typing.

Each collaborating institution followed its own protocols to collect whole blood in K2EDTA tubes. Collaborator samples were shipped for TCRbeta analysis as frozen whole blood, isolated PBMCs, or DNA extracted from either sample type. What the research found in general, with its limitations: Clinical and demographic metadata were provided uncurated, with the amount varying by source and participant.

Material for sequencing was peripheral blood. The V and J segments used are TRBV5-1 and TRBJ2-5; TRBD1 is possibly the D segment (6 matching bases). This TCR derives from a human donor in a cohort sampled during active COVID-19. The nucleotide sequence is given as TGCGCCAGCAGCTTGGCTAATCAGGGGAGCGAGACCCAGTACTTC. Translation gives CASSLANQGSETQYF.